A selection of T cell receptor beta chains follows, all from one sample in a study of early T cells in non-severe SARS-CoV-2 infection. TCRdb used MiXCR to reprocess the 5' RACE reads, holding one entry per CDR3 protein. The sample consists of more than 85,000 distinct CDR3 sequences, around 13% of them appearing once. The specimen sequenced was whole blood. The origin of the receptors is an adult who was a healthcare worker with PCR-confirmed SARS-CoV-2 infection or an uninfected control (not recorded which). The CDR3 runs from the conserved cysteine through the conserved F or W. A D gene is named only where the DNA matches it firmly. The size field is filled for only some rows; it gives once, few, many or a size class.

CASRLSGSHFYEQYF	TGTGCCAGCAGACTATCAGGGTCCCATTTCTACGAGCAGTACTTC	TRBV27	TRBJ2-7	many	-
CSVEGGETQYF	TGCAGCGTTGAAGGAGGGGAGACCCAGTACTTC	TRBV29-1	TRBJ2-5	-	-
CASSELASGRNEQFF	TGTGCCAGCAGTGAATTGGCTAGCGGGAGGAATGAGCAGTTCTTC	TRBV25-1	TRBJ2-1	-	TRBD2
CASSPDRNSEKLFF	TGTGCCAGCAGTCCGGACAGGAACAGTGAAAAACTGTTTTTT	TRBV28	TRBJ1-4	many	TRBD1
CASSLVLAGGDGYTF	TGTGCCAGCAGCTTAGTGCTCGCAGGGGGCGATGGCTACACCTTC	TRBV7-9	TRBJ1-2	-	TRBD1
CASRMIGARRRIADTQYF	TGTGCCAGCAGGATGATCGGGGCCAGAAGGAGGATCGCAGATACGCAGTATTTT	TRBV7-9	TRBJ2-3	-	-
CASRAGQGQYQETQYF	TGTGCCAGCAGGGCCGGACAGGGCCAATACCAAGAGACCCAGTACTTC	TRBV6-1	TRBJ2-5	few	TRBD1
CASKASGTVTDTQYF	TGTGCCAGCAAAGCTAGCGGGACCGTAACAGATACGCAGTATTTT	TRBV6-1	TRBJ2-3	-	TRBD2
CASRRQVSTDTQYF	TGTGCCAGCAGACGACAGGTCAGCACAGATACGCAGTATTTT	TRBV2	TRBJ2-3	many	-
CASGRDFQYF	TGCGCTAGCGGGAGGGATTTTCAGTACTTC	TRBV10-1	TRBJ2-4	few	TRBD2
CSVGGRNRGNTDTQYF	TGCAGCGTTGGGGGCCGAAACAGGGGAAACACAGATACGCAGTATTTT	TRBV29-1	TRBJ2-3	-	TRBD1
CASTSGTSGYNEQFF	TGCGCCAGCACCTCCGGGACTAGCGGATACAATGAGCAGTTCTTC	TRBV5-1	TRBJ2-1	many	TRBD2
CASSLDRTSYEQYF	TGTGCCAGCAGTCTAGACAGGACGTCCTACGAGCAGTACTTC	TRBV28	TRBJ2-7	-	-
CASSVPEVPSGVNTGELFF	TGTGCCAGCAGTGTACCCGAAGTTCCTAGCGGGGTGAACACCGGGGAGCTGTTTTTT	TRBV2	TRBJ2-2	few	TRBD2
CSASDALGSTGELFF	TGCAGTGCTAGCGATGCCCTCGGAAGTACCGGGGAGCTGTTTTTT	TRBV20-1	TRBJ2-2	few	-
CASRPGSRLYQETQYF	TGTGCCAGCAGACCGGGGAGTAGATTGTACCAAGAGACCCAGTACTTC	TRBV27	TRBJ2-5	few	-
CASSYSVGQPQHF	TGTGCCAGCAGTTACTCAGTGGGACAGCCCCAGCATTTT	TRBV6-2/TRBV6-3	TRBJ1-5	-	-
CASGLDGDSPLHF	TGTGCTAGTGGTCTCGATGGAGATTCACCCCTCCACTTT	TRBV12-5	TRBJ1-6	many	-
CATRGNYGYTF	TGTGCCACCAGGGGTAACTATGGCTACACCTTC	TRBV24-1	TRBJ1-2	many	-
CSVEGIDQETQYF	TGCAGCGTCGAGGGGATCGACCAAGAGACCCAGTACTTC	TRBV29-1	TRBJ2-5	many	-
CASSPDRAGEKLFF	TGCGCCAGCAGCCCGGACAGGGCGGGAGAAAAACTGTTTTTT	TRBV5-1	TRBJ1-4	few	TRBD1
CASSVYGTSGRENEQFF	TGTGCCAGCAGTGTCTATGGGACTAGCGGGAGAGAGAATGAGCAGTTCTTC	TRBV12-3/TRBV12-4	TRBJ2-1	many	TRBD2
CASRRTGGTWPQHF	TGTGCCAGCAGAAGGACAGGGGGAACGTGGCCCCAGCATTTT	TRBV28	TRBJ1-5	-	TRBD1
CSARDGGDGGRYIQYF	TGCAGTGCTAGAGATGGGGGCGACGGGGGTCGATACATTCAGTACTTC	TRBV20-1	TRBJ2-4	many	-
CASSLARLATSSYEQYF	TGTGCCAGCAGCTTGGCCAGACTAGCGACCAGCTCCTACGAGCAGTACTTC	TRBV5-6	TRBJ2-7	-	TRBD2
CASSLHGSGTPETQYF	TGTGCCAGCAGTTTACACGGGAGCGGAACACCAGAGACCCAGTACTTC	TRBV28	TRBJ2-5	-	-
CASSQASYEQYF	TGTGCCAGCAGTCAAGCATCCTACGAGCAGTACTTC	TRBV28	TRBJ2-7	-	-
CSARDHKASYEQYF	TGCAGTGCTAGAGACCATAAGGCCTCCTACGAGCAGTACTTC	TRBV20-1	TRBJ2-7	few	-
CSAGTSDYNEQFF	TGCAGTGCCGGGACTAGCGACTACAATGAGCAGTTCTTC	TRBV20-1	TRBJ2-1	many	TRBD2
CASSKEMNTEAFF	TGTGCCAGCAGCAAGGAGATGAACACTGAAGCTTTCTTT	TRBV7-9	TRBJ1-1	-	-
CASSRLQGGTEAFF	TGTGCCAGCAGCCGCCTACAGGGAGGCACTGAAGCTTTCTTT	TRBV16	TRBJ1-1	many	-
CASSTGRGGYNEQFF	TGTGCCAGCAGCACAGGCCGGGGCGGGTACAATGAGCAGTTCTTC	TRBV6-6	TRBJ2-1	few	-
CSARDWGAGAFF	TGCAGTGCTAGAGATTGGGGGGCGGGAGCTTTCTTT	TRBV20-1	TRBJ1-1	many	-
CASSLEVAGGDEQFF	TGTGCCAGCAGCTTGGAAGTGGCGGGAGGCGATGAGCAGTTCTTC	TRBV5-6	TRBJ2-1	-	TRBD2
CSARDPRQGNYGYTF	TGCAGTGCTAGAGATCCGAGACAGGGGAACTATGGCTACACCTTC	TRBV20-1	TRBJ1-2	many	TRBD1
CASSREETQYF	TGTGCCAGCAGCAGGGAAGAGACCCAGTACTTC	TRBV9	TRBJ2-5	once	-
CASSLGPSVGDTDTQYF	TGCGCCAGCAGCTTGGGCCCATCGGTGGGGGACACAGATACGCAGTATTTT	TRBV5-1	TRBJ2-3	-	-
CASSSSPNIQYF	TGTGCCAGCAGCTCTAGCCCGAACATTCAGTACTTC	TRBV7-9	TRBJ2-4	-	-
CSARTLYEQYF	TGCAGTGCTAGAACTTTATACGAGCAGTACTTC	TRBV20-1	TRBJ2-7	few	-
CSATERNPNTGELFF	TGCAGTGCTACCGAGCGGAATCCGAACACCGGGGAGCTGTTTTTT	TRBV20-1	TRBJ2-2	many	-
CSAEGLAGGPDIQYF	TGCAGTGCGGAGGGACTAGCGGGAGGGCCTGACATTCAGTACTTC	TRBV20-1	TRBJ2-4	many	TRBD2
CASSQAQQGSEAFF	TGTGCCAGCAGCCAAGCCCAACAGGGCTCTGAAGCTTTCTTT	TRBV14	TRBJ1-1	few	-
CASGNNQPQHF	TGTGCTAGTGGCAACAATCAGCCCCAGCATTTT	TRBV12-5	TRBJ1-5	many	-
CASSLMRGSGRYNEQFF	TGTGCCAGCAGCTTAATGAGGGGTAGCGGACGCTACAATGAGCAGTTCTTC	TRBV11-2	TRBJ2-1	few	-
CASSHPGTSSHNEQFF	TGTGCCAGCAGCCATCCCGGGACTAGTTCTCATAATGAGCAGTTCTTC	TRBV12-3/TRBV12-4	TRBJ2-1	few	TRBD2
CATSSRFGTGITEAFF	TGTGCCACCAGCAGCCGTTTCGGGACAGGTATCACTGAAGCTTTCTTT	TRBV15	TRBJ1-1	many	TRBD1
CASSLQGWNEQFF	TGTGCCAGCAGTTTGCAGGGGTGGAATGAGCAGTTCTTC	TRBV27	TRBJ2-1	-	-
CASVTGSSGEQYF	TGTGCCAGCGTCACGGGTTCGTCGGGGGAGCAGTACTTC	TRBV28	TRBJ2-7	few	-